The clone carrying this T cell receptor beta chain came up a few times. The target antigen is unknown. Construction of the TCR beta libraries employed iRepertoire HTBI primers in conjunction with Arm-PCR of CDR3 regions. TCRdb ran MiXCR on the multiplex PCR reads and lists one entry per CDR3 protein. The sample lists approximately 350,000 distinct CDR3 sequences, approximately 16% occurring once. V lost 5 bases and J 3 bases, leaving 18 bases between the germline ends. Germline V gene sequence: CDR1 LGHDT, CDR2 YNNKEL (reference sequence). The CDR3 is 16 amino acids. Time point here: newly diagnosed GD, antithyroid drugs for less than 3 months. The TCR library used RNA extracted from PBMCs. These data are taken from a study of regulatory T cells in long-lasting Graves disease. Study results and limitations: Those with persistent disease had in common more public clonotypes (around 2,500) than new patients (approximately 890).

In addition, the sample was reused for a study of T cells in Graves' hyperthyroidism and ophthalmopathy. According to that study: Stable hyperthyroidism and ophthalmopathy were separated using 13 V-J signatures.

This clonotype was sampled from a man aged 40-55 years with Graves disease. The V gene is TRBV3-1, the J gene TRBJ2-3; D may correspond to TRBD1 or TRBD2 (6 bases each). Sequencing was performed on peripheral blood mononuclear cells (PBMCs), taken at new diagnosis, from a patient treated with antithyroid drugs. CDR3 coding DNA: TGTGCCAGCAGCGGACCTCAAGGGGGGTCGACAGATACGCAGTATTTT. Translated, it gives CASSGPQGGSTDTQYF.